This note documents a single TCR beta chain sequence. Its target is unknown. The sample comes from a study of a mutant IDH1 vaccine in newly diagnosed glioma. Study-level background: The patients were given eight vaccinations, one each in weeks 1, 3, 5, 7, 11, 15, 19 and 23. The treated population exhibited a male proportion of roughly 60%, a female proportion of 37.5%, and a mean age of roughly 41 years.

Time point of the sample: week 5, during vaccination. The vaccine gave 300 ug of a 20-mer mutant IDH1 peptide subcutaneously per dose. Tumors from donors were new WHO grade 3 or 4 IDH1-mutant astrocytomas with ATRX loss. In germline, CDR1 is SGHVS, CDR2 FNYEAQ. Trimming at V came to 4 bases and at J to 0 bases, leaving 9 bases not matched to a gene. There are 18 residues in the CDR3. TCRdb keeps only in-frame clones here, not all; method: immunoSEQ multiplex PCR. There are tens of thousands of clones in the sample; 90% to 95% occur only once, and 0.5% to 0.7% lies in the top ten. The chain links TRBV7-6 to TRBJ2-7; 13 positions agree with TRBD2. The TCR comes from a woman in her 50s with glioma. The sample consisted of PBMCs, taken from a glioma patient whose treatment included an IDH1 peptide vaccine. Here the CDR3 DNA reads TGTGCCAGCAGCTCCGAGGGGACTAGCGGGGCCTACTCCTACGAGCAGTACTTC. Protein sequence: CASSSEGTSGAYSYEQYF.